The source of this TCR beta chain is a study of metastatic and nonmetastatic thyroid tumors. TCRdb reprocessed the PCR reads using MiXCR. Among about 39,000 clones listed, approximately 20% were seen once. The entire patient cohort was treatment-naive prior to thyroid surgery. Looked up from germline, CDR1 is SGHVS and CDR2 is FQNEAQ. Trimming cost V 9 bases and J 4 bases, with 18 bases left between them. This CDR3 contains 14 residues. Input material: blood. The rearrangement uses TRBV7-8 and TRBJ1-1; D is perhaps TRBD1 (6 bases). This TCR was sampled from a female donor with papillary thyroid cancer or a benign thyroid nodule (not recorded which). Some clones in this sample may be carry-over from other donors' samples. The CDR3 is CASSLQQGFTEAFF. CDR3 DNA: TGTGCCAGTAGCCTCCAACAGGGATTCACTGAAGCTTTCTTT.